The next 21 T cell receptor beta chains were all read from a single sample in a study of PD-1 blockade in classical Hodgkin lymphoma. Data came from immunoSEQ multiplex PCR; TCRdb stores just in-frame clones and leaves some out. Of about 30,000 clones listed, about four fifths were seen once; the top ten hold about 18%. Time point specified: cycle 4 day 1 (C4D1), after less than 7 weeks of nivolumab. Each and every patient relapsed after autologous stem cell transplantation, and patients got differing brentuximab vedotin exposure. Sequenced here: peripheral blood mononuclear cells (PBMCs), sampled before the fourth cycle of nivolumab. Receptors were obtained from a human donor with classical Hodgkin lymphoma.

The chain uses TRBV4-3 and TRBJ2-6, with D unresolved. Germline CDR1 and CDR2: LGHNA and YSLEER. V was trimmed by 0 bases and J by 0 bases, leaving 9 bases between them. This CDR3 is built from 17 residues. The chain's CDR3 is CASSQERLISGANVLTF. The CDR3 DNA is TGCGCCAGCAGCCAAGAACGCTTGATCTCTGGGGCCAACGTCCTGACTTTC.

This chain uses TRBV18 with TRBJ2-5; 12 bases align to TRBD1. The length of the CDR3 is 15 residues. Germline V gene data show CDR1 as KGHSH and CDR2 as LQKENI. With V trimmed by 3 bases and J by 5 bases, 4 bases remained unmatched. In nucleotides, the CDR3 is TGTGCCAGCTCACCTACGGGACAGGGGGCGGAGACCCAGTACTTC. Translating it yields CASSPTGQGAETQYF.

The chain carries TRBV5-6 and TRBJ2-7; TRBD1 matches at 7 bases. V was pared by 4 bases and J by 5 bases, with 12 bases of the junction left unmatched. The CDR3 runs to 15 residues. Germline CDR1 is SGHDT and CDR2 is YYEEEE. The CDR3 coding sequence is TGTGCCAGCAGCCGGACAGGAAGTAGTCTCAACGAGCAGTACTTC. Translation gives CASSRTGSSLNEQYF.

The CDR3, as DNA: TGTGCCAGCAGTTACTCTAGGCCCCAAGAGACCCAGTACTTC. Residues: CASSYSRPQETQYF. The chain links TRBV6-5 to TRBJ2-5; no firm D call. The V end lost 0 bases, the J end lost 1 base, and 6 bases lay between the germline ends. The germline V gene has CDR1 MNHEY and CDR2 SVGAGI. The length of the CDR3 is 14 residues.

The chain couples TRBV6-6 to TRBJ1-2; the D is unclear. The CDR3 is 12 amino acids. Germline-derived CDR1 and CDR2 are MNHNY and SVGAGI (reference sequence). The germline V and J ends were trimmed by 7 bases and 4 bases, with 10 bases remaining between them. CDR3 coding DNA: TGTGCCAGCACCGCAGCGGGCTATGGCTACACCTTC. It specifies CASTAAGYGYTF.

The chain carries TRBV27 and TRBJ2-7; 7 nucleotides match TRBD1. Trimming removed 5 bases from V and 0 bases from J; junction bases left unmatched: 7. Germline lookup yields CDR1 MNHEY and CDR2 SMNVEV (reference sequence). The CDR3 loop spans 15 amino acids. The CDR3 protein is CASSVSGTASYEQYF. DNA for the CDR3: TGTGCCAGCAGTGTCTCCGGGACAGCCTCCTACGAGCAGTACTTC.

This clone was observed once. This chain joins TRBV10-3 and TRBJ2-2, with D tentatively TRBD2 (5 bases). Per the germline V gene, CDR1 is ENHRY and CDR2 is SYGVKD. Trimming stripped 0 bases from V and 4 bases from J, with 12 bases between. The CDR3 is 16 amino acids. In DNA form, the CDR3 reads TGTGCCATCAGTGAGTCGAGGGTAGAGGGCACCGGGGAGCTGTTTTTT. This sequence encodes CAISESRVEGTGELFF.

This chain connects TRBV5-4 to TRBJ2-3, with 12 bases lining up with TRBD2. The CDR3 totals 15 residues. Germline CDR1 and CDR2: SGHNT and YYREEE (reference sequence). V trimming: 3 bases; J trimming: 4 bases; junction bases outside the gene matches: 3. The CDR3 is CASSSSGGAPDTQYF. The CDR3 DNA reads TGTGCCAGCAGCTCTAGCGGGGGGGCCCCAGATACGCAGTATTTT.

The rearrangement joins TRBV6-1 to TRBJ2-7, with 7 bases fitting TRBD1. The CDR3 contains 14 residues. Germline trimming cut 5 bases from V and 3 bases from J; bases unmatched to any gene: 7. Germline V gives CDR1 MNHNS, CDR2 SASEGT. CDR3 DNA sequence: TGTGCCAGCAGTAGAGACAGGGTCAACTACGAGCAGTACTTC. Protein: CASSRDRVNYEQYF.

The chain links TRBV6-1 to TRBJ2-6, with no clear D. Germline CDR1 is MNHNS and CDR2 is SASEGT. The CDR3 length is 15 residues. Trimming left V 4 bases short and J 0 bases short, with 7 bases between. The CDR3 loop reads CASSGLSSGANVLTF. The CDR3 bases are TGTGCCAGCAGTGGTTTAAGCTCTGGGGCCAACGTCCTGACTTTC.

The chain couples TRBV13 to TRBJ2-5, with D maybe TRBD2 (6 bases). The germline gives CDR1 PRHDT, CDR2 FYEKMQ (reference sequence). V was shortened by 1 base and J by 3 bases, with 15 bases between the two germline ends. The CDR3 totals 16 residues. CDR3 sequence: CASSLAARETEETQYF. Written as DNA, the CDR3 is TGTGCCAGCAGCTTAGCGGCGCGGGAAACAGAAGAGACCCAGTACTTC. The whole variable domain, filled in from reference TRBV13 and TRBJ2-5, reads AAGVIQSPRHLIKEKRETATLKCYPIPRHDTVYWYQQGPGQDPQFLISFYEKMQSDKGSIPDRFSAQQFSDYHSELNMSSLELGDSALYFCASSLAARETEETQYFGPGTRLLVL.

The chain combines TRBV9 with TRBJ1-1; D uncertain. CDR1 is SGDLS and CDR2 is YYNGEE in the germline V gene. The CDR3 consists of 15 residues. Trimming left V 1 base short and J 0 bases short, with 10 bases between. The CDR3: CASSVRPSLNTEAFF. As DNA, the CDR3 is TGTGCCAGCAGCGTACGGCCCAGTTTGAACACTGAAGCTTTCTTT.

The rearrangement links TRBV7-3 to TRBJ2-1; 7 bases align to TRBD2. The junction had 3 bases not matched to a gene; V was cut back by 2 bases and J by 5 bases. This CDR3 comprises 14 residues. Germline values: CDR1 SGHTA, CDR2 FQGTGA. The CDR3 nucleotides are TGTGCCAGCAGCTTAGGAGCGGGGAACAATGAGCAGTTCTTC. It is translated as CASSLGAGNNEQFF.

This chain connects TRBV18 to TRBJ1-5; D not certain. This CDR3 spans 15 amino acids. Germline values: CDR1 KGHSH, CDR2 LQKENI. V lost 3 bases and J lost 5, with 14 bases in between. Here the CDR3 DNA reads TGTGCCAGCTCACCGGACGGATTAACCCATCAGCCCCAGCATTTT. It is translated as CASSPDGLTHQPQHF.

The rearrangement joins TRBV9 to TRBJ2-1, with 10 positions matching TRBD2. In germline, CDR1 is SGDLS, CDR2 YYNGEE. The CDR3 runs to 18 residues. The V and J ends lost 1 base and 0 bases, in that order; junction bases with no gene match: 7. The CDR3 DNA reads TGTGCCAGCAGCGTAATGCCTAGCGGGGGCCTCTCCTACAATGAGCAGTTCTTC. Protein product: CASSVMPSGGLSYNEQFF.

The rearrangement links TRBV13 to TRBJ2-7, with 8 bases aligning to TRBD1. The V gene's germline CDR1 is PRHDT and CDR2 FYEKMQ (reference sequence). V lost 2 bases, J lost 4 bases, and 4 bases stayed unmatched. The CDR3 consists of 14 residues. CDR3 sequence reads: CASSLTDREYEQYF. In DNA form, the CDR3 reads TGTGCCAGCAGCTTAACGGACAGGGAATACGAGCAGTACTTC. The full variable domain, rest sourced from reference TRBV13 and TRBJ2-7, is AAGVIQSPRHLIKEKRETATLKCYPIPRHDTVYWYQQGPGQDPQFLISFYEKMQSDKGSIPDRFSAQQFSDYHSELNMSSLELGDSALYFCASSLTDREYEQYFGPGTRLTVT.

The CDR3 spells CASSLGPSCTVYGYTF. DNA for the CDR3: TGTGCCAGCAGCTTGGGACCCTCTTGCACCGTCTATGGCTACACCTTC. The rearrangement links TRBV5-4 to TRBJ1-2; D unclear. There are 16 residues in the CDR3. Germline CDR1 SGHNT, CDR2 YYREEE (reference sequence). V lost 0 bases to trimming and J lost 4 bases, with 16 bases between them.

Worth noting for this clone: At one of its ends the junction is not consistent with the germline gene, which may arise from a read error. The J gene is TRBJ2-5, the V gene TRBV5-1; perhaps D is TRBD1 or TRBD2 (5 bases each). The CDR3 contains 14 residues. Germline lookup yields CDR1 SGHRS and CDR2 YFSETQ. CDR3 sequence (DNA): TGCGCCAGCAGCTTTCAGATTCCCGGGACCCGCGGGCACTTC. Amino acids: CASSFQIPGTRGHF.

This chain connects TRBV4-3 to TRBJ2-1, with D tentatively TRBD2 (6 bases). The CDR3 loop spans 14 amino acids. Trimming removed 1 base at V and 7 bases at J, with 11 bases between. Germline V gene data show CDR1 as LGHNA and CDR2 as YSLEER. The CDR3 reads CASSQGLDSNEQFF. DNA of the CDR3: TGCGCCAGCAGCCAAGGACTAGATTCGAATGAGCAGTTCTTC.

The CDR3 bases are TGTGCCAGCAGCCGGTCGGGGGTTGAAGAGCAGTACTTC. It encodes CASSRSGVEEQYF. The V call is TRBV6-1, the J call TRBJ2-7; possibly TRBD2 for D (6 bases). CDR1 is MNHNS and CDR2 is SASEGT in the germline V gene. V gave up 6 bases and J gave up 7 bases, with 16 bases separating them. The CDR3 runs 13 residues.

The DNA of the CDR3 is TGTGCCTGGAGCGAGCAGGGACCATATAATTCACCCCTCCACTTT. Residues: CAWSEQGPYNSPLHF. The rearrangement joins TRBV30 to TRBJ1-6; possible D gene TRBD1, 5 bases. The CDR3 contains 15 residues. Germline V CDR1 and CDR2: GTSNPN, SVGIG (reference sequence). The ends were cut back, 3 bases at V and 4 bases at J, with 13 bases in the middle.